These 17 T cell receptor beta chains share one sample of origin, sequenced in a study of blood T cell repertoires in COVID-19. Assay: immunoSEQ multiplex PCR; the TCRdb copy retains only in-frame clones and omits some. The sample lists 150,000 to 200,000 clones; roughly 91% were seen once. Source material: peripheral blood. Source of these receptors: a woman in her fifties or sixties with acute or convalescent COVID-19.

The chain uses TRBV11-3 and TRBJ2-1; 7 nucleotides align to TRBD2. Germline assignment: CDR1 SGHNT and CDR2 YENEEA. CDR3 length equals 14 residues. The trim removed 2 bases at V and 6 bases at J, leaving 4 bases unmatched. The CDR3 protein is CASSLSGGGNEQFF. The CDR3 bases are TGTGCCAGCAGCTTAAGCGGCGGGGGCAATGAGCAGTTCTTC.

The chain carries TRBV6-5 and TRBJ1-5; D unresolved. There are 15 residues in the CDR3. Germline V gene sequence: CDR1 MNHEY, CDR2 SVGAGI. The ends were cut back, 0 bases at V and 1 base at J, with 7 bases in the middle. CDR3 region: CASSYSHYSNQPQHF. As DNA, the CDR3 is TGTGCCAGCAGTTACTCACATTACAGCAATCAGCCCCAGCATTTT.

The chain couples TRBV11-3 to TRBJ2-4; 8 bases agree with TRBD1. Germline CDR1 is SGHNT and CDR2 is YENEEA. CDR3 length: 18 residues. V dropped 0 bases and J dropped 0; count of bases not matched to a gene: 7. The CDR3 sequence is CASSLEDRGGGAKNIQYF. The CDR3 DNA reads TGTGCCAGCAGCTTAGAAGACAGGGGCGGAGGAGCCAAAAACATTCAGTACTTC.

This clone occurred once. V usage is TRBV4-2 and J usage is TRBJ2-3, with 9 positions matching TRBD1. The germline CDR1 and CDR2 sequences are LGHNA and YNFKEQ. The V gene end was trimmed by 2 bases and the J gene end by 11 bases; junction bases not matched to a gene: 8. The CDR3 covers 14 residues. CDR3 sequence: CASSQSLQGAKQYF. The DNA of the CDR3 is TGTGCCAGCAGCCAATCGCTACAGGGGGCCAAGCAGTATTTT.

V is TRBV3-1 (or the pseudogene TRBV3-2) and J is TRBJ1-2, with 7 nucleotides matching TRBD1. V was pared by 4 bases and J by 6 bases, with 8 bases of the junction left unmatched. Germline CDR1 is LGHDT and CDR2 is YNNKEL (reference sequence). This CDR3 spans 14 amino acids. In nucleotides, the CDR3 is TGTGCCAGCAGCCCGAGGGACAGTCCCCATGGCTACACCTTC. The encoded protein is CASSPRDSPHGYTF.

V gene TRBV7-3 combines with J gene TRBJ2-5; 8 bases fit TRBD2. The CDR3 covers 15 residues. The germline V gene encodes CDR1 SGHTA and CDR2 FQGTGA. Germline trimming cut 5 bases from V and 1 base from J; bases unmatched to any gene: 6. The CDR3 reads CASSARAGGQETQYF. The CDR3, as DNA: TGTGCCAGCAGCGCTCGCGCGGGGGGCCAAGAGACCCAGTACTTC.

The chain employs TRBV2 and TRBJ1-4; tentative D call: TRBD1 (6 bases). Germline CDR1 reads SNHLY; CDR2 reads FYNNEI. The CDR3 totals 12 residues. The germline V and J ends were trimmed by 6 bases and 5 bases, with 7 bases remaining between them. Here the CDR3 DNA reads TGTGCCAGCAGAGGACAGAATGAAAAACTGTTTTTT. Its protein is CASRGQNEKLFF.

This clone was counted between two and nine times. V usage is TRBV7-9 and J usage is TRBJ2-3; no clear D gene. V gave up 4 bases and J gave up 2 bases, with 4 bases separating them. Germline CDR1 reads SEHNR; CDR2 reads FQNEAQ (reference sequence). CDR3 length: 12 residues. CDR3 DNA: TGTGCCAGCAGCTCCCACACAGATACGCAGTATTTT. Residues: CASSSHTDTQYF.

In DNA form, the CDR3 reads TGTGCCACCAGCAGTGATTGGACAGGGGTCGACACCGGGGAGCTGTTTTTT. Translated, it gives CATSSDWTGVDTGELFF. This chain uses TRBV15 with TRBJ2-2; 9 bases agree with TRBD1. Germline CDR1 reads LNHNV; CDR2 reads YYDKDF (reference sequence). Trimming at V came to 3 bases and at J to 3 bases, leaving 8 bases not matched to a gene. The CDR3 totals 17 residues. Looking up the rest from reference TRBV15 and TRBJ2-2 gives the full variable domain: DAMVIQNPRYQVTQFGKPVTLSCSQTLNHNVMYWYQQKSSQAPKLLFHYYDKDFNNEADTPDNFQSRRPNTSFCFLDIRSPGLGDTAMYLCATSSDWTGVDTGELFFGEGSRLTVL.

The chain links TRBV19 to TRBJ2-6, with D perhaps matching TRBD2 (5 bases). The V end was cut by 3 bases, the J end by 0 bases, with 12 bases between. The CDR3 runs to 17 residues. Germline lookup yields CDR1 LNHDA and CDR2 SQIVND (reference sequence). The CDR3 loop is CASSIIRDSSGANVLTF. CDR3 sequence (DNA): TGTGCCAGTAGTATTATCCGGGATTCCTCTGGGGCCAACGTCCTGACTTTC.

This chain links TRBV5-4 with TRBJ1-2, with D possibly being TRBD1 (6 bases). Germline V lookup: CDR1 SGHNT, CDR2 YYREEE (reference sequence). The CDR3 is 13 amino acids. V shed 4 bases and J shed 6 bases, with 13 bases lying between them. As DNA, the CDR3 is TGTGCCAGCAGCACCAGGGGTGGGGATGGCTACACCTTC. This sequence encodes CASSTRGGDGYTF. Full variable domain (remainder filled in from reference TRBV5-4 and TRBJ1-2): ETGVTQSPTHLIKTRGQQVTLRCSSQSGHNTVSWYQQALGQGPQFIFQYYREEENGRGNFPPRFSGLQFPNYSSELNVNALELDDSALYLCASSTRGGDGYTFGSGTRLTVV.

CDR3 sequence (DNA): TGTGCCAGCAGCCAAGGATTGGGAAAGGGGACCGGGGAGCTGTTTTTT. Translating it yields CASSQGLGKGTGELFF. The chain joins TRBV5-6 to TRBJ2-2, with D maybe TRBD1 (5 bases). Germline values: CDR1 SGHDT, CDR2 YYEEEE. The CDR3 is made up of 16 amino acids. Deletions cut 4 bases from V and 5 bases from J, with 18 bases between.

The CDR3 DNA reads TGTGCCTTTGGTTGGCCGAACACCGGGGAGCTGTTTTTT. Encoded protein: CAFGWPNTGELFF. This sequence joins TRBV6-6 and TRBJ2-2, with unresolved D. The CDR3 has 13 amino acids. Germline CDR1 and CDR2: MNHNY and SVGAGI (reference sequence). The V end lost 11 bases, the J end lost 0 bases, and 10 bases lay between the germline ends.

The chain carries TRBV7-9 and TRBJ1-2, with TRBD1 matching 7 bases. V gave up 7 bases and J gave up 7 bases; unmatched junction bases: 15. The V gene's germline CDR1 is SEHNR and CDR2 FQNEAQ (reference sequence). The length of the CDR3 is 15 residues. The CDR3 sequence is CASINSGQAFLGYTF. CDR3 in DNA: TGTGCCAGCATCAACAGCGGACAGGCCTTCCTTGGCTACACCTTC. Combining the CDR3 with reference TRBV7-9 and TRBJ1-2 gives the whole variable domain DTGVSQNPRHKITKRGQNVTFRCDPISEHNRLYWYRQTLGQGPEFLTYFQNEAQLEKSRLLSDRFSAERPKGSFSTLEIQRTEQGDSAMYLCASINSGQAFLGYTFGSGTRLTVV.

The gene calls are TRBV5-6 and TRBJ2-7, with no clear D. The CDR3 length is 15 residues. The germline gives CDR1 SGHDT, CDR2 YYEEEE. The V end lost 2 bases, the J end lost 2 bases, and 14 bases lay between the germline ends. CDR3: CASSFHDGLTYEQYF. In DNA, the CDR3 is TGTGCCAGCAGCTTTCATGATGGCTTAACCTACGAGCAGTACTTC.

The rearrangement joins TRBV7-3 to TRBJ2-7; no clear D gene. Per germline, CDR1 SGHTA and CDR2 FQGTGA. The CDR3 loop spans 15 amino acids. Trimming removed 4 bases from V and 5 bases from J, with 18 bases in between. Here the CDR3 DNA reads TGTGCCAGCAGCTGGCAAGACGTGTGCGGTCACGAGCAGTACTTC. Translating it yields CASSWQDVCGHEQYF.

This CDR3 reads CASSPGLNNQPQHF. The CDR3 bases are TGTGCCAGCAGTCCTGGACTGAACAATCAGCCCCAGCATTTT. The rearrangement links TRBV6-5 to TRBJ1-5; unclear D gene. The CDR3 has 14 amino acids. V was trimmed by 5 bases and J by 3 bases, leaving 11 bases between them. CDR1 is MNHEY and CDR2 is SVGAGI in the germline V gene.